The 8 T cell receptor beta chains reported below all come from one sample, sequenced in a study of CD8+ T cells in alopecia areata. Extracted from the samples, RNA was reverse transcribed into cDNA to serve as the sequencing template. The table came from immunoSEQ multiplex PCR; TCRdb's copy has only in-frame clones and leaves some out. The sample holds around 290,000 clones, 55% to 70% seen once. The treatment was: oral pan-JAK inhibitor, 5-10 mg twice daily. Sequenced material: CD4+ T cells sorted from blood, taken at week 24, from a patient treated with tofacitinib. The source of these receptors is a human donor with alopecia areata.

CDR3 bases: TGCAGCGTTGACGCATCAGGGGCTGGGAATGAGCAGTTCTTC. Amino acids: CSVDASGAGNEQFF. V usage is TRBV29-1 and J usage is TRBJ2-1; D perhaps matches TRBD1 (6 bases). Deletions cut 3 bases from V and 7 bases from J, with 16 bases between. The CDR3 is 14 amino acids. Germline assignment: CDR1 SQVTM and CDR2 ANQGSEA.

CDR3 sequence reads: CASSFRGTSGANVLTF. CDR3 nucleotides: TGTGCCAGCAGCTTCAGGGGGACCTCTGGGGCCAACGTCCTGACTTTC. V is TRBV5-4 and J is TRBJ2-6; the match to TRBD1 covers 7 bases. The CDR3 covers 16 residues. Germline lookup yields CDR1 SGHNT and CDR2 YYREEE (reference sequence). The junction had 2 bases not matched to a gene; V was cut back by 2 bases and J by 0 bases.

This chain joins TRBV2 and TRBJ1-6; D not certain. CDR3 size: 14 residues. The germline gives CDR1 SNHLY, CDR2 FYNNEI. The V gene lost 2 bases and the J gene lost 7 bases, with 9 bases spanning the gap. For the CDR3, the DNA is TGTGCCAGCAGTGAAAACGGGAGGAATTCACCCCTCCACTTT. Translation: CASSENGRNSPLHF.

V usage is TRBV29-1 and J usage is TRBJ2-7, with D perhaps matching TRBD1 (5 bases). Per germline, CDR1 SQVTM and CDR2 ANQGSEA. V shed 7 bases and J shed 3 bases, with 7 bases lying between them. This CDR3 is built from 10 residues. This chain's CDR3 is CSEDSYEQYF. CDR3 bases: TGCAGCGAAGACAGCTACGAGCAGTACTTC.

The chain uses TRBV6-5 and TRBJ1-6; TRBD1 is a possible D gene (6 bases). The CDR3 runs 11 residues. Trimming took 6 bases from V and 9 from J, leaving 6 bases between them. Germline CDR1 and CDR2: MNHEY and SVGAGI. CDR3 bases: TGTGCCAGCAGGACAGGTTCACCCCTCCACTTT. Its protein product is CASRTGSPLHF.

The J gene is TRBJ1-2, the V gene TRBV27; tentative D call: TRBD1 (6 bases). Germline V CDR1 and CDR2: MNHEY, SMNVEV (reference sequence). The CDR3 sequence is 13 residues long. V lost 5 bases and J lost 4, with 11 bases in between. CDR3 nucleotides: TGTGCCAGCAGTCAAACAGGGTCCTATGGCTACACCTTC. This encodes CASSQTGSYGYTF.

The rearrangement uses TRBV7-9 and TRBJ2-7; D perhaps matches TRBD1 (6 bases). CDR1 and CDR2 from the germline V gene are SEHNR and FQNEAQ (reference sequence). The V and J ends lost 1 base and 4 bases respectively, with 11 bases between them. This CDR3 region has 14 residues. The CDR3 reads CASSLGGPQYEQYF. CDR3 in DNA: TGTGCCAGCAGCTTAGGGGGGCCCCAATACGAGCAGTACTTC.

This chain uses TRBV9 with TRBJ2-1; D may be TRBD1 (5 bases). Germline V gives CDR1 SGDLS, CDR2 YYNGEE. This CDR3 has 13 residues. Deletions cut 1 base from V and 10 bases from J, with 12 bases between. In DNA, the CDR3 is TGTGCCAGCAGCGTAAGTGGTCACAGGGAGCAGTTCTTC. Residues: CASSVSGHREQFF.